Sequencing of this TCR beta chain was carried out in a study of T-cell reconstitution after alpha-beta-depleted transplantation in children. General study findings and limits: At the one-year point after transplant, T-cell counts and TCRbeta diversity were found to come mostly from T cells that had been newly produced. Reportedly, alpha-beta T cells present about two months post-transplant originated from several hundred expanded clones of graft origin.

TCRbeta library preparation incorporated unique molecular identifiers. From the PCR reads, TCRdb called clonotypes with MiXCR, one entry per CDR3 protein. The repertoire holds approximately 650,000 distinct CDR3 sequences, with around 14% as singletons. About this clonotype: No antigen is known for it.

Germline CDR1 and CDR2: DFQATT and SNEGSKA (reference sequence). There are 12 residues in the CDR3. V lost 0 bases to trimming and J lost 8 bases, with 7 bases between them. The chain couples TRBV20-1 to TRBJ2-2, with D uncertain. Sample: PBMCs, taken before TCRalphabeta/CD19-depleted stem cell transplant. The receptor was isolated from a girl aged 2-10 years with congenital amegakaryocytic thrombocytopenia, due to receive a stem cell transplant. As DNA, the CDR3 is TGCAGTGCTAGAGAGGGGATGGGGGAGCTGTTTTTT. Protein product: CSAREGMGELFF.